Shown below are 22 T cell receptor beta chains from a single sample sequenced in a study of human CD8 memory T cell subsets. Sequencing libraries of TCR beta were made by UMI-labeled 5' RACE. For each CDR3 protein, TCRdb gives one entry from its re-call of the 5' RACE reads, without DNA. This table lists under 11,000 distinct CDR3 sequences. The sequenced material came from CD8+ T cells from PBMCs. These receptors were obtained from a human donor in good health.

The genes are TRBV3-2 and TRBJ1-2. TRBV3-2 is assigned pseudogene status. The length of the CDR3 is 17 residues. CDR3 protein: CASSPPYRPREGDGYTF.

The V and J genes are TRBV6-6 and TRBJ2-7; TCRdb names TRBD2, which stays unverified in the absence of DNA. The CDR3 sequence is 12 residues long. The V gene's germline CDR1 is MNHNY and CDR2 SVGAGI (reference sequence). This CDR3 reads CASGRLAHEQYF.

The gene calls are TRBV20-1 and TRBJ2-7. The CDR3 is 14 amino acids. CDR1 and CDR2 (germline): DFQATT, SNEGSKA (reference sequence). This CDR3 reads CSARDHRTAYEQYF.

Here the CDR3 reads CASSLSAALNEQFF. The chain combines TRBV27 with TRBJ2-1. Per germline, CDR1 MNHEY and CDR2 SMNVEV (reference sequence). This CDR3 has 14 amino acids.

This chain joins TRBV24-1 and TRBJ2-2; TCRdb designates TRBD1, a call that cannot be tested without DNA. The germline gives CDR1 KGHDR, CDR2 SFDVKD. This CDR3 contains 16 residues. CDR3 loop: CATSDLGQGAAGELFF.

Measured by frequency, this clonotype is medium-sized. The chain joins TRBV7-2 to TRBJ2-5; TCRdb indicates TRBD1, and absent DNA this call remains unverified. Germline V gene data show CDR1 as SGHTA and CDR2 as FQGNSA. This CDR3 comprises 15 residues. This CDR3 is CASSLGTIVEETQYF.

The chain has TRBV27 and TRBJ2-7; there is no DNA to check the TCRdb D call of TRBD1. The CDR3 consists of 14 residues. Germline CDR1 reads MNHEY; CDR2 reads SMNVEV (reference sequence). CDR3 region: CASSLRGPSYEQYF.

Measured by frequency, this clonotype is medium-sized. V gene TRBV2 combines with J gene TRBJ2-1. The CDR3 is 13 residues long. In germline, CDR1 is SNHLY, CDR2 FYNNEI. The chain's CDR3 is CASSEASKVEQFF.

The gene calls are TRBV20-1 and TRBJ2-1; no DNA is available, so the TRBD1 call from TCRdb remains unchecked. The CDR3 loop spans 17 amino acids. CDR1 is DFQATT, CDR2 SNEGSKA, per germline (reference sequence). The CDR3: CSAPGTQDDVRYNEQFF.

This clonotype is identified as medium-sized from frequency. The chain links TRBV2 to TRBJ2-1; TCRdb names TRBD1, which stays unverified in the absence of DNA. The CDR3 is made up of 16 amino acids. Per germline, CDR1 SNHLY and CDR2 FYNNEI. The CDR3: CASSEAGGAERHEQFF.

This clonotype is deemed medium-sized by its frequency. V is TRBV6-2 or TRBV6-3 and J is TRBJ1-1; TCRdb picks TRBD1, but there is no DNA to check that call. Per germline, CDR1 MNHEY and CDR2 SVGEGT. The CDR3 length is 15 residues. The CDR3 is CASRFPTGRTTEAFF.

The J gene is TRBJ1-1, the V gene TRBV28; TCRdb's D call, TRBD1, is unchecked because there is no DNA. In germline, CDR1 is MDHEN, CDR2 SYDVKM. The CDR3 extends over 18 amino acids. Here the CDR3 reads CASSLLGTGGTLNTEAFF.

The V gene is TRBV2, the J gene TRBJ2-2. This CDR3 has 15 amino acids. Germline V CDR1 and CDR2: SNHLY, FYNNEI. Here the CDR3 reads CASSEEQGRTGELFF.

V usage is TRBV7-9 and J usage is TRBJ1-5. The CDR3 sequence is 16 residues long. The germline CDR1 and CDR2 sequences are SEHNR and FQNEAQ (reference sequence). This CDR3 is CASTPGGPYSNQPQHF. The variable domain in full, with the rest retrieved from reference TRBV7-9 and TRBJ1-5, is DTGVSQNPRHKITKRGQNVTFRCDPISEHNRLYWYRQTLGQGPEFLTYFQNEAQLEKSRLLSDRFSAERPKGSFSTLEIQRTEQGDSAMYLCASTPGGPYSNQPQHFGDGTRLSIL.

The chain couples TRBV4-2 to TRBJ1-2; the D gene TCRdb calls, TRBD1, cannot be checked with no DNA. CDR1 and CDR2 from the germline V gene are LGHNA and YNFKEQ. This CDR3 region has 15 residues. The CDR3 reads CASSQDYGDRDGYTF.

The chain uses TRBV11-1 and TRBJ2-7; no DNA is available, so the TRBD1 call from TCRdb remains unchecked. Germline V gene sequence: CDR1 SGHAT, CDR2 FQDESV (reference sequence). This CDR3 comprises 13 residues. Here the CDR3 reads CASSPPGYNEQYF. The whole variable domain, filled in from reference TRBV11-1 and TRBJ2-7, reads EAEVAQSPRYKITEKSQAVAFWCDPISGHATLYWYRQILGQGPELLVQFQDESVVDDSQLPKDRFSAERLKGVDSTLKIQPAELGDSAMYLCASSPPGYNEQYFGPGTRLTVT.

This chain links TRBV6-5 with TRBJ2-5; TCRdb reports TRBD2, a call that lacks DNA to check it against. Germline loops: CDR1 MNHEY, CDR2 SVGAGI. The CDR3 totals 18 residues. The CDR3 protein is CASTRFSGRASPKETQYF.

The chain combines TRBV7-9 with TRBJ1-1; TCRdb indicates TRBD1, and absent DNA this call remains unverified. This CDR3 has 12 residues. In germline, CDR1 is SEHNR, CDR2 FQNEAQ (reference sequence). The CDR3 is CASSPRGTEAFF.

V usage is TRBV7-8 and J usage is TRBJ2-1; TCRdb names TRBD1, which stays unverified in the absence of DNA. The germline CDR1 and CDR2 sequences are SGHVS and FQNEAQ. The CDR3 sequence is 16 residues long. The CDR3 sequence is CASTPRVQASYNEQFF.

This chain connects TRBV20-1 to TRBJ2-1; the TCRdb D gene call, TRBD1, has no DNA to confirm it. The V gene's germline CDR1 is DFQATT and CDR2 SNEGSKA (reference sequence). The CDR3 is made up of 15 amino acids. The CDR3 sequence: CSARGTGGLYNEQFF.

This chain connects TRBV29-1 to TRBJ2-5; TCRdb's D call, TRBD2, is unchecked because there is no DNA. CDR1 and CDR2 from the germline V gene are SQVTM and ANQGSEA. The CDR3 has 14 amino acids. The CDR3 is CSVEAPSADETQYF.

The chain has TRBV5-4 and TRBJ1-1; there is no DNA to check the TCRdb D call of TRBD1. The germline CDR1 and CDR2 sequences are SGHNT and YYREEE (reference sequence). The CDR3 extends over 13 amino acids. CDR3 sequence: CASQTGGNPEAFF.